One sample yielded the 10 T cell receptor beta chains listed below, sequenced in a study of cytomegalovirus exposure and HLA in healthy donors. Researchers ran the PCR with 60 Vbeta and 13 Jbeta primers. Clones were sequenced by immunoSEQ multiplex PCR, and TCRdb holds only the in-frame ones, with some missing. The data contain some 150,000 clones, approximately 80% of them seen just once; the ten biggest clones take up 9.5% to 15%. Specimen: PBMCs. Receptor source: a man younger than 45 in good health and CMV-seropositive.

The V and J genes are TRBV20-1 and TRBJ1-1, with 7 bases lining up with TRBD1. In germline, CDR1 is DFQATT, CDR2 SNEGSKA (reference sequence). The length of the CDR3 is 11 residues. V lost 6 bases and J lost 6; bases outside the gene matches: 4. The DNA of the CDR3 is TGCAGTGCCAGGGACAGCTCTGAAGCTTTCTTT. This translates into CSARDSSEAFF.

The table lists this clone with a few counts. This chain joins TRBV28 and TRBJ1-1, with 10 positions matching TRBD1. Germline V gene data show CDR1 as MDHEN and CDR2 as SYDVKM. This CDR3 spans 13 amino acids. The trim removed 8 bases at V and 3 bases at J, leaving 3 bases unmatched. CDR3 region: CASGDRGHTEAFF. The CDR3 DNA follows: TGTGCCAGCGGAGACAGGGGGCACACTGAAGCTTTCTTT.

The J gene is TRBJ2-7, the V gene TRBV7-9, with a weak D call TRBD2 (5 bases). The V end was cut by 7 bases, the J end by 3 bases, with 16 bases between. The CDR3 totals 14 residues. Germline lookup yields CDR1 SEHNR and CDR2 FQNEAQ (reference sequence). The DNA for the CDR3 is TGTGCCAGCAAAAGCCAGGAGGAGCACTACGAGCAGTACTTC. It codes for CASKSQEEHYEQYF.

The rearrangement links TRBV5-1 to TRBJ2-1; 8 bases agree with TRBD2. The CDR3 extends over 13 amino acids. Germline loops: CDR1 SGHRS, CDR2 YFSETQ. Unmatched junction bases numbered 12, after V lost 4 bases and J lost 15 bases. CDR3 in amino acids: CASSPSLAGGLFF. Here the CDR3 DNA reads TGCGCCAGCAGCCCGTCGCTGGCGGGAGGCCTGTTCTTC.

This chain uses TRBV10-3 with TRBJ1-6, with D perhaps matching TRBD1 (5 bases). Germline V gives CDR1 ENHRY, CDR2 SYGVKD. V dropped 4 bases and J dropped 11 bases, with 9 bases sitting between them. The CDR3 spans 12 residues. The chain's CDR3 is CAISGGGAPLHF. The CDR3 DNA follows: TGTGCCATCAGTGGGGGCGGGGCACCCCTCCACTTT.

The V and J genes are TRBV18 and TRBJ2-6; D might be TRBD1 (5 bases). Trimming pared 4 bases from V and 1 base from J, leaving 17 bases between. CDR3 size: 18 residues. CDR1 is KGHSH and CDR2 is LQKENI in the germline V gene. The chain's CDR3 is CASSLWTREASGANVLTF. CDR3 nucleotides: TGTGCCAGCTCACTGTGGACACGTGAAGCATCTGGGGCCAACGTCCTGACTTTC.

This clone showed up just a few times. V gene TRBV19 combines with J gene TRBJ2-3, with D perhaps matching TRBD2 (6 bases). CDR3 length: 16 amino acids. Trimming removed 6 bases at V and 1 base at J, with 17 bases between. Germline CDR1 and CDR2: LNHDA and SQIVND (reference sequence). In DNA, the CDR3 is TGTGCCAGTAGCCTCCTCCTACGCGGGGGCACAGATACGCAGTATTTT. Amino acid sequence: CASSLLLRGGTDTQYF.

J is TRBJ2-5 and V is TRBV19, with D maybe TRBD2 (6 bases). The germline CDR1 and CDR2 sequences are LNHDA and SQIVND (reference sequence). The CDR3 covers 14 residues. V gave up 3 bases and J gave up 2 bases, with 10 bases separating them. CDR3 in DNA: TGTGCCAGTAGTATCTCCGGGACTCAAGAGACCCAGTACTTC. Protein: CASSISGTQETQYF.

In its sample, this clone was seen a few times. The chain couples TRBV4-2 to TRBJ2-2, with D unclear. The CDR3 spans 15 residues. Germline V gene data show CDR1 as LGHNA and CDR2 as YNFKEQ. Trimming removed 4 bases from V and 6 bases from J, with 15 bases in between. CDR3 sequence (DNA): TGTGCCAGCAGCCCGCTCGGTTCTCACGCCGGGGAGCTGTTTTTT. Its protein product is CASSPLGSHAGELFF.

The J gene is TRBJ2-5, the V gene TRBV5-4, with 10 bases matching TRBD2. CDR1 is SGHNT, CDR2 YYREEE, per germline (reference sequence). Germline trimming cut 3 bases from V and 4 bases from J; bases unmatched to any gene: 12. CDR3 length: 17 amino acids. The CDR3 protein is CASSSKAGGPIGETQYF. CDR3 coding DNA: TGTGCCAGCAGCTCTAAAGCGGGAGGGCCGATAGGAGAGACCCAGTACTTC. Full variable domain (missing parts from reference TRBV5-4 and TRBJ2-5): ETGVTQSPTHLIKTRGQQVTLRCSSQSGHNTVSWYQQALGQGPQFIFQYYREEENGRGNFPPRFSGLQFPNYSSELNVNALELDDSALYLCASSSKAGGPIGETQYFGPGTRLLVL.